One sample yielded the 20 T cell receptor beta chains listed below, sequenced in a study of regulatory T cells in long-lasting Graves disease (TCRdb year 2021). Libraries were constructed by multiplex PCR. TCRdb names Illumina HiSeq 4000 as the instrument used. TCR beta libraries were built with iRepertoire HTBI primers and Arm-PCR amplification of CDR3 regions. TCRdb reanalyzed the raw reads on its own, using fastp at Q25 for trimming and MiXCR for clone calling, and kept in-frame beta chains. Entries are consolidated by CDR3 protein sequence, retaining the most common genes and DNA. For this sample the table gives about 660,000 distinct CDR3 sequences, of which around 30% were detected only once. The biggest ten clones account for about 40% of the sample. The time point label of this sample denotes: persistent/refractory GD, antithyroid drugs over 5 years with positive TRAb. For both TCR sequencing and RNA sequencing, RNA was extracted from PBMCs in TRIzol.

The material was peripheral blood mononuclear cells (PBMCs), obtained when the disease was refractory, from a patient treated with antithyroid drugs. These receptors originate from a female donor with Graves disease.

This clonotype was seen a few times. CDR3 sequence (DNA): TGTGCCAGCAGCCCAAGGGGAGGACAGAACTTGTCCCAGTACTTC. Residues: CASSPRGGQNLSQYF. The genes are TRBV27 and TRBJ2-5; D may correspond to TRBD1 or TRBD2 (6 bases each). V lost 6 bases and J 9 bases, leaving 23 bases between the germline ends. The germline V gene encodes CDR1 MNHEY and CDR2 SMNVEV (reference sequence). The CDR3 has 15 residues.

This clonotype occurred a few times. The genes are TRBV6-4 and TRBJ1-1, with 11 bases matching TRBD1. V lost 0 bases, J lost 9 bases, and 0 bases stayed unmatched. The CDR3 loop spans 13 amino acids. Germline V gene lookup returns CDR1 MRHNA and CDR2 SNTAGT. The CDR3 region has the DNA TGTGCCAGCAGTGACTCGGACAGGGGGCAAGCTTTCTTT. This gives the protein CASSDSDRGQAFF.

This clonotype appeared once. The germline gene is not matched at one end of the junction; a read error may be the cause. The V gene is TRBV15, the J gene TRBJ2-7; D is perhaps TRBD2 (7 bases). The CDR3 has 14 residues. Germline V gene data show CDR1 as LNHNV and CDR2 as YYDKDF (reference sequence). CDR3: CATRGRGGPYEQHF. The CDR3 DNA is TGTGCCACCAGGGGAAGGGGGGGTCCCTACGAGCAGCACTTC.

This chain connects TRBV19 to TRBJ1-5, with D possibly matching TRBD1 (6 bases). The CDR3 loop spans 15 amino acids. Germline loops: CDR1 LNHDA, CDR2 SQIVND (reference sequence). Trimming cost V 6 bases and J 0 bases, with 12 bases left between them. The CDR3 spells CASRTGQNSNQPQHF. CDR3 DNA sequence: TGTGCCAGTAGGACTGGACAGAATAGCAATCAGCCCCAGCATTTT.

The rearrangement uses TRBV20-1 and TRBJ1-5; D is uncertain. V lost 0 bases and J lost 5, with 8 bases in between. This CDR3 comprises 13 residues. CDR1 DFQATT and CDR2 SNEGSKA come from the germline V gene (reference sequence). The CDR3 DNA reads as TGCAGTGCTAGAGATTACGGGGATCAGCCCCAGCATTTT. Its translation is CSARDYGDQPQHF.

In the case of this clonotype: A clone one base away is much larger, so this may be a read error. The rearrangement joins TRBV5-4 to TRBJ2-5, with 8 positions matching TRBD2. V lost 3 bases, J lost 3 bases, and 4 bases stayed unmatched. The CDR3 spans 14 residues. The germline CDR1 and CDR2 sequences are SGHNT and YYREEE (reference sequence). DNA of the CDR3: TGTGCCAGCAGCTCGGAACTAGCGGAAGAGACCCAGTACTTC. It codes for CASSSELAEETQYF.

The chain combines TRBV19 with TRBJ1-1; TRBD1 matches at 8 bases. Germline CDR1 is LNHDA and CDR2 is SQIVND (reference sequence). J lost 0 bases, V lost 6 bases, and 6 bases had no gene match. This CDR3 region has 15 residues. The CDR3 nucleotides read TGTGCCAGTAGGGGACAGGTGGTTCTGAACACTGAAGCTTTCTTT. Protein: CASRGQVVLNTEAFF.

This clonotype was detected many times. The chain recombines TRBV28 with TRBJ1-6; D remains unclear. V dropped 5 bases and J dropped 6 bases, with 8 bases sitting between them. Germline V gene data show CDR1 as MDHEN and CDR2 as SYDVKM. This CDR3 spans 13 amino acids. As DNA, the CDR3 is TGTGCCAGCAGTGAGACGGCTAATTCACCCCTCCACTTT. It yields the protein CASSETANSPLHF.

This rearrangement joins TRBV20-1 to TRBJ2-5; 7 bases line up with TRBD2. There are 13 residues in the CDR3. V was pared by 3 bases and J by 0 bases, with 1 base of the junction left unmatched. The germline CDR1 and CDR2 sequences are DFQATT and SNEGSKA (reference sequence). CDR3 DNA sequence: TGCAGTGCTAGCGGGAGGTACCAAGAGACCCAGTACTTC. Translated: CSASGRYQETQYF.

As concerns this clonotype: Without the conserved terminal phenylalanine or tryptophan, this CDR3 likely stems from a read error. The V call is TRBV3-1, the J call TRBJ2-5; possibly TRBD2 for D (6 bases). Germline values: CDR1 LGHDT, CDR2 YNNKEL (reference sequence). The CDR3 consists of 14 residues. The V gene lost 3 bases and the J gene lost 5 bases, with 13 bases spanning the gap. CDR3: CASSHWRSGETQYS. The CDR3 DNA follows: TGTGCCAGCAGCCATTGGCGGAGCGGGGAGACCCAGTACTCC.

V usage is TRBV20-1 and J usage is TRBJ1-1; no definite D call. CDR1 is DFQATT and CDR2 is SNEGSKA in the germline V gene (reference sequence). The CDR3 spans 15 residues. The V end lost 0 bases, the J end lost 1 base, and 12 bases lay between the germline ends. CDR3 DNA: TGCAGTGCTAGAGATGGCCAACGGGCGAACACTGAAGCTTTCTTT. Encoded protein: CSARDGQRANTEAFF.

In this sample, this clonotype turned up many times. The CDR3 coding sequence is TGTGCCAGCAGTTTATTTCAAGCGGGGGGTGGTTCACCCCTCCACTTT. It is translated as CASSLFQAGGGSPLHF. The J gene is TRBJ1-6, the V gene TRBV28; weak D call: TRBD1 (5 bases). The CDR3 is 16 residues long. The V gene's germline CDR1 is MDHEN and CDR2 SYDVKM. The V end lost 1 base, the J end lost 9 bases, and 16 bases lay between the germline ends.

Notes on this clonotype: This may arise from a read error, as a much more abundant clone is one base away. The DNA for the CDR3 is TGTGCCAGCACTAGGGCCGGCACACCCGGCGAGCAGTACTTC. It encodes CASTRAGTPGEQYF. This chain links TRBV2 with TRBJ2-7; D remains ambiguous. The CDR3 length is 14 residues. Germline lookup yields CDR1 SNHLY and CDR2 FYNNEI. Trimming stripped 7 bases from V and 6 bases from J, with 19 bases between.

This clonotype came up a few times. The V and J genes are TRBV30 and TRBJ1-1, with 8 bases fitting TRBD1. Germline V gene sequence: CDR1 GTSNPN, CDR2 SVGIG (reference sequence). This CDR3 is 12 amino acids long. The V and J ends lost 1 base and 10 bases, in that order; junction bases with no gene match: 5. CDR3 residues: CAWSGDRKGAFF. The CDR3 bases are TGTGCCTGGAGTGGGGACAGGAAAGGAGCTTTCTTT. The full variable domain, rest sourced from reference TRBV30 and TRBJ1-1, is SQTIHQWPATLVQPVGSPLSLECTVEGTSNPNLYWYRQAAGRGLQLLFYSVGIGQISSEVPQNLSASRPQDRQFILSSKKLLLSDSGFYLCAWSGDRKGAFFGQGTRLTVV.

The chain uses TRBV7-6 and TRBJ1-1; possibly TRBD1 for D (5 bases). The CDR3 totals 16 residues. CDR1 and CDR2 (germline): SGHVS, FNYEAQ. Trimming shortened V by 6 bases and J by 4 bases, and 21 bases separated the two germline ends. The CDR3, as DNA: TGTGCCAGCAGTCCGGTAAGGGAAGGAAGGGGCACTGAAGCTTTCTTT. It translates to CASSPVREGRGTEAFF.

This clonotype was counted between two and nine times. This sequence joins TRBV19 and TRBJ1-1; D gene uncertain. Germline-derived CDR1 and CDR2 are LNHDA and SQIVND (reference sequence). Trimming shortened V by 7 bases and J by 5 bases, and 17 bases separated the two germline ends. The length of the CDR3 is 14 residues. The CDR3 sequence is CASTLGVGRTEAFF. The CDR3 coding sequence is TGTGCCAGTACACTCGGGGTCGGGAGGACTGAAGCTTTCTTT.

The V call is TRBV20-1, the J call TRBJ2-7, with a tentative D call TRBD1 (6 bases). CDR3 length equals 14 residues. Per the germline V gene, CDR1 is DFQATT and CDR2 is SNEGSKA (reference sequence). With 6 bases removed from V and 0 bases from J, the gap between germline ends came to 15 bases. The DNA for the CDR3 is TGCAGTGCCAACCGGGACACCAGCTCCTACGAGCAGTACTTC. Its translation is CSANRDTSSYEQYF.

The V call is TRBV6-9, the J call TRBJ2-2, with a weak D call TRBD2 (7 bases). CDR3 length: 19 residues. Germline loops: CDR1 MNHGY, CDR2 SVAAGI. Deletions cut 3 bases from V and 1 base from J, with 21 bases between. In DNA form, the CDR3 reads TGTGCCAGCAGTTACCGGGGGGCTAGCGGACCTATGAACACCGGGGAGCTGTTTTTT. Translating it yields CASSYRGASGPMNTGELFF.

There are a few counts of this clonotype. J is TRBJ1-5 and V is TRBV20-1; no clear D. CDR1 and CDR2 from the germline V gene are DFQATT and SNEGSKA (reference sequence). V shed 7 bases and J shed 2 bases, with 12 bases lying between them. This CDR3 has 13 residues. DNA for the CDR3: TGCAGTGTAACCGGGCAAGGCAATCAGCCCCAGCATTTT. It translates to CSVTGQGNQPQHF.

The chain carries TRBV19 and TRBJ1-2; D is uncertain. Germline V lookup: CDR1 LNHDA, CDR2 SQIVND (reference sequence). This CDR3 spans 14 amino acids. Trimming removed 11 bases from V and 4 bases from J, with 20 bases in between. This chain's CDR3 is CAGRPTALSYGYTF. The DNA of the CDR3 is TGTGCCGGGAGACCGACCGCCCTGAGCTATGGCTACACCTTC.